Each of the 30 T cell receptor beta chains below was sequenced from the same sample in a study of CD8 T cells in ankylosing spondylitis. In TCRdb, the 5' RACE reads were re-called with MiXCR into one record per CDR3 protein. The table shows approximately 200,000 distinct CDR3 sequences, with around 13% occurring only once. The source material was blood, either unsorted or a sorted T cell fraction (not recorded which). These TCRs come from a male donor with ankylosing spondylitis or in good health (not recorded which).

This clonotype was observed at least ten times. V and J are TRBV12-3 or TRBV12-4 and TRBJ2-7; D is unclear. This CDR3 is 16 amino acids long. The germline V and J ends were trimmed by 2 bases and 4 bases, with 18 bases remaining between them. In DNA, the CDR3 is TGTGCCAGCAGTTTAACGGCCAAGGGAATATGGTACGAGCAGTACTTC. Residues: CASSLTAKGIWYEQYF.

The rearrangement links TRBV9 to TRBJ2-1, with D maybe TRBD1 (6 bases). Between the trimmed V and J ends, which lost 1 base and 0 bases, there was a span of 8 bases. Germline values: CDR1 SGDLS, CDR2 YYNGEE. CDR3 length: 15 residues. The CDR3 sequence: CASSVQGSSYNEQFF. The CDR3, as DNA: TGTGCCAGCAGCGTACAGGGGAGCTCCTACAATGAGCAGTTCTTC.

The CDR3 nucleotides are TGTGCCAGTAGCCCGGCACAGGGGGCGCGCTACGAGCAGTACTTC. This sequence encodes CASSPAQGARYEQYF. The genes are TRBV19 and TRBJ2-7; 9 nucleotides line up with TRBD1. The germline V gene has CDR1 LNHDA and CDR2 SQIVND (reference sequence). Trimming took 6 bases from V and 3 from J; bases not matched to a gene: 9. The CDR3 is 15 residues long.

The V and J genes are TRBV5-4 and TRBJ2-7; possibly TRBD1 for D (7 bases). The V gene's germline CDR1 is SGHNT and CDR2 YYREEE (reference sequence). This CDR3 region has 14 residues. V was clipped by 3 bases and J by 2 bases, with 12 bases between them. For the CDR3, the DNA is TGTGCCAGCAGCTGGAGGGGGCGGACCTACGAGCAGTACTTC. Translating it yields CASSWRGRTYEQYF. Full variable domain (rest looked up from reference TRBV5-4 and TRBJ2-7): ETGVTQSPTHLIKTRGQQVTLRCSSQSGHNTVSWYQQALGQGPQFIFQYYREEENGRGNFPPRFSGLQFPNYSSELNVNALELDDSALYLCASSWRGRTYEQYFGPGTRLTVT.

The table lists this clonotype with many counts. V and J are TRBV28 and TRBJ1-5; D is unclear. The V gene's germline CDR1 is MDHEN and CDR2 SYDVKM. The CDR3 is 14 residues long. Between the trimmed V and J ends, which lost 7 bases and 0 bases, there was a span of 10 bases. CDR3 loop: CASTWDFSNQPQHF. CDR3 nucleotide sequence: TGTGCCAGCACCTGGGATTTTAGCAATCAGCCCCAGCATTTT.

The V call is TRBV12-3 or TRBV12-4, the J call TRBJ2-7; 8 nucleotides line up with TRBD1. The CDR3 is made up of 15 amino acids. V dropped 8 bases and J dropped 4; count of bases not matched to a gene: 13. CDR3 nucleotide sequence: TGTGCCAGCTGCAGCAGGGGGCCACGTTGGTACGAGCAGTACTTC. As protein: CASCSRGPRWYEQYF.

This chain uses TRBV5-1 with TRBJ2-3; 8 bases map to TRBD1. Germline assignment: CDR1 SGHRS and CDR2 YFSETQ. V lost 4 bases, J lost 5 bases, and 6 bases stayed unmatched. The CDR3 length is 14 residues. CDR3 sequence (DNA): TGCGCCAGCAGCCCGGGGACAGGCCAAGATACGCAGTATTTT. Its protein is CASSPGTGQDTQYF.

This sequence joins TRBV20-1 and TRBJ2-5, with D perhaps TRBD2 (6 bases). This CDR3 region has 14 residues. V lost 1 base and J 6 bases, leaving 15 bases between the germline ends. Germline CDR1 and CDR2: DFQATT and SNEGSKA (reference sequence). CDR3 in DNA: TGCAGTGCTAGAGGGAGCGGTGGAGGGCAGACCCAGTACTTC. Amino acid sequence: CSARGSGGGQTQYF.

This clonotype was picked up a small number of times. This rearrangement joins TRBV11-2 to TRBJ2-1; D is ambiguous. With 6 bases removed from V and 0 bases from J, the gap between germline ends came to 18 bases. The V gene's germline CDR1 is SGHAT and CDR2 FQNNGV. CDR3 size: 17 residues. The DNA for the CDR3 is TGTGCCAGCAGGCCTCCCCCAGGTGCCAGCTCCTACAATGAGCAGTTCTTC. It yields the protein CASRPPPGASSYNEQFF.

The CDR3 is CASSLSLLAGGTEAFF. The CDR3 nucleotides are TGTGCCAGCAGTTTAAGTCTCTTGGCCGGGGGGACTGAAGCTTTCTTT. The chain carries TRBV27 and TRBJ1-1, with D possibly matching TRBD1 (5 bases). The ends were cut back, 2 bases at V and 5 bases at J, with 18 bases in the middle. The CDR3 loop spans 16 amino acids. Germline V gene data show CDR1 as MNHEY and CDR2 as SMNVEV (reference sequence).

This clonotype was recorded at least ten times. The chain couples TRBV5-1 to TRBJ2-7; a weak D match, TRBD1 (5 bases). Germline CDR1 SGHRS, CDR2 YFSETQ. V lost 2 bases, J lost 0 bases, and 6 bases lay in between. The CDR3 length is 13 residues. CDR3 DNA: TGCGCCAGCAGCTTCGACAGCTCCTACGAGCAGTACTTC. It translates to CASSFDSSYEQYF. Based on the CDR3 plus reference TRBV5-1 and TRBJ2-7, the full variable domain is KAGVTQTPRYLIKTRGQQVTLSCSPISGHRSVSWYQQTPGQGLQFLFEYFSETQRNKGNFPGRFSGRQFSNSRSEMNVSTLELGDSALYLCASSFDSSYEQYFGPGTRLTVT.

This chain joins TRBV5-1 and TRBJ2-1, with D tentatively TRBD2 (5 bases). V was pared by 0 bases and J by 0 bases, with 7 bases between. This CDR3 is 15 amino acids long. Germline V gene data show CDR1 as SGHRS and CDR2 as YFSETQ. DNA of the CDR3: TGCGCCAGCAGCTTGGGAGCGGCCTCCTACAATGAGCAGTTCTTC. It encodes CASSLGAASYNEQFF.

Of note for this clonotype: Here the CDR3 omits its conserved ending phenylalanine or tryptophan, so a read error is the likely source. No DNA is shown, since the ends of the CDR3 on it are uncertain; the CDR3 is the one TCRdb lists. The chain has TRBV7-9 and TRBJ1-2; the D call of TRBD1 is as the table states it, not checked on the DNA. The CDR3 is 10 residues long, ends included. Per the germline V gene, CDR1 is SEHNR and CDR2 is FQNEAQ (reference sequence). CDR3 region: CASSLWDSPL.

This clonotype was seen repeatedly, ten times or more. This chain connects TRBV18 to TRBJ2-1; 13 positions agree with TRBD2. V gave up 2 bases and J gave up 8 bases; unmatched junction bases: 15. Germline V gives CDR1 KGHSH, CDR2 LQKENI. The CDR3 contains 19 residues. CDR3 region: CASSPAGTSGILRRDEQFF. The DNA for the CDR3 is TGTGCCAGCTCACCAGCCGGGACTAGCGGGATCCTACGAAGGGATGAGCAGTTCTTC. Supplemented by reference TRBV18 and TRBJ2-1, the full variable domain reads NAGVMQNPRHLVRRRGQEARLRCSPMKGHSHVYWYRQLPEEGLKFMVYLQKENIIDESGMPKERFSAEFPKEGPSILRIQQVVRGDSAAYFCASSPAGTSGILRRDEQFFGPGTRLTVL.

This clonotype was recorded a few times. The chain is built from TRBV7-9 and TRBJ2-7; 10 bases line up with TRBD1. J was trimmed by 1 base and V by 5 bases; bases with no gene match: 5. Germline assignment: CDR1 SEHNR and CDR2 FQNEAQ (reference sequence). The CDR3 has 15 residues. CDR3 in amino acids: CASSRDRGRSYEQYF. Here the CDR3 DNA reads TGTGCCAGCAGCCGGGACAGGGGACGGTCCTACGAGCAGTACTTC.

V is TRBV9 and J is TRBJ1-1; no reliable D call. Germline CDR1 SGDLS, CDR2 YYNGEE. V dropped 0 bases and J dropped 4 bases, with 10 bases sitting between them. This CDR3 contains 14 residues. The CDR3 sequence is CASSVDWGSTEAFF. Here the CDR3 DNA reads TGTGCCAGCAGCGTAGACTGGGGATCCACTGAAGCTTTCTTT.

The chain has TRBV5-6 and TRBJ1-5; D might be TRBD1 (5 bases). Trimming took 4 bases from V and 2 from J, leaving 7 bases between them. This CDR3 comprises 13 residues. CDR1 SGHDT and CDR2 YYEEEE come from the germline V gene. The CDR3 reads CASSVGGNQPQHF. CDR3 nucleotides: TGTGCCAGCAGCGTAGGGGGCAATCAGCCCCAGCATTTT.

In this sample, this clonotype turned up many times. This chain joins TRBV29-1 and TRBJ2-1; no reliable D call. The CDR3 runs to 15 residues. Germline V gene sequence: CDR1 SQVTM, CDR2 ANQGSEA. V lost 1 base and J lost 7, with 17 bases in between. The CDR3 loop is CSVEGGRLFGNEQFF. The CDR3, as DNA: TGCAGCGTTGAAGGTGGTCGCCTGTTTGGGAATGAGCAGTTCTTC.

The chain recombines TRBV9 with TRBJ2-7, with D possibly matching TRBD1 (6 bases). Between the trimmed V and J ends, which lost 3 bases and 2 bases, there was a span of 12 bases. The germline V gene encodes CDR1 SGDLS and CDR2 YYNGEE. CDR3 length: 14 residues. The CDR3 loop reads CASSAGQTAYEQYF. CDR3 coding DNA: TGTGCCAGCAGCGCTGGACAGACAGCCTACGAGCAGTACTTC.

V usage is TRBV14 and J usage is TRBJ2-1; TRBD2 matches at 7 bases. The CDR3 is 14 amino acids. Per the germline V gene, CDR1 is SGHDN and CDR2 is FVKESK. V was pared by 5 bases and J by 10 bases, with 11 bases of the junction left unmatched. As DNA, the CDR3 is TGTGCCAGCAGCATCCGACTAGCACCGAAGGAGCAGTTCTTC. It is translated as CASSIRLAPKEQFF.

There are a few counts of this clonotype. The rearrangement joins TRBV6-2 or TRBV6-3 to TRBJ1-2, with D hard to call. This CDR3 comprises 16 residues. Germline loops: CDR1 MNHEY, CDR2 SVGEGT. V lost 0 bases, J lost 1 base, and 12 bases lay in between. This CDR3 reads CASSYSPAGFNYGYTF. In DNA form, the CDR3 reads TGTGCCAGCAGTTACTCTCCGGCAGGCTTTAACTATGGCTACACCTTC.

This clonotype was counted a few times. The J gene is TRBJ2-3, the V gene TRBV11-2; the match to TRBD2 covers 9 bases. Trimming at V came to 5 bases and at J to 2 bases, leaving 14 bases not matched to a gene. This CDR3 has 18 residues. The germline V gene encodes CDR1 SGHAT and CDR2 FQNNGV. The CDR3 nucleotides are TGTGCCAGCAGCCTGAGTAGTAGCGGGGGTCTCGACACAGATACGCAGTATTTT. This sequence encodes CASSLSSSGGLDTDTQYF.

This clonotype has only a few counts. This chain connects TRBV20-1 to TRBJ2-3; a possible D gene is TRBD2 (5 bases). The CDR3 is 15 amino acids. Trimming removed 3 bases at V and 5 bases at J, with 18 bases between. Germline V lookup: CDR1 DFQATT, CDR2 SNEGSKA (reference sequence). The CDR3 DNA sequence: TGCAGTGCTAGGATTTCGGCTAGCTTTGGAGATACGCAGTATTTT. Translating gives CSARISASFGDTQYF.

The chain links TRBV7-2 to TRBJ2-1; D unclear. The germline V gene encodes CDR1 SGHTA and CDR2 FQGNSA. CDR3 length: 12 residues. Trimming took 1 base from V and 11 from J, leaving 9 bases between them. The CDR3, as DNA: TGTGCCAGCAGCTTAGTCGGCCCCAAGCAGTTCTTC. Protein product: CASSLVGPKQFF. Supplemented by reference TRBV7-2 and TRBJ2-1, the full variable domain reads GAGVSQSPSNKVTEKGKDVELRCDPISGHTALYWYRQSLGQGLEFLIYFQGNSAPDKSGLPSDRFSAERTGGSVSTLTIQRTQQEDSAVYLCASSLVGPKQFFGPGTRLTVL.

CDR3 bases: TGTGCCTGGGACCCCACCGGGACAGGGTTGAGGGCTTTCTTT. Encoded protein: CAWDPTGTGLRAFF. The genes are TRBV30 and TRBJ1-1; TRBD1 agrees at 9 bases. Germline loops: CDR1 GTSNPN, CDR2 SVGIG (reference sequence). The CDR3 is made up of 14 amino acids. V shed 5 bases, J shed 11 bases, and the junction held 15 bases outside the gene matches.

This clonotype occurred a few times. For the CDR3, the DNA is TGTGCCAGCAGTGGTAGCAGGGGCCGCTATAGCAATCAGCCCCAGCATTTT. Translated, it gives CASSGSRGRYSNQPQHF. The rearrangement joins TRBV6-1 to TRBJ1-5; possibly TRBD1 for D (6 bases). Germline CDR1 reads MNHNS; CDR2 reads SASEGT. CDR3 size: 17 residues. V lost 4 bases, J lost 0 bases, and 16 bases lay in between.

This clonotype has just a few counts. The CDR3 sequence is CASSLTSGDSYEQYF. In DNA, the CDR3 is TGTGCCAGCAGCCTAACTAGCGGTGATTCCTACGAGCAGTACTTC. V usage is TRBV6-1 and J usage is TRBJ2-7, with 8 bases matching TRBD2. Germline V lookup: CDR1 MNHNS, CDR2 SASEGT. CDR3 size: 15 residues. Trimming took 6 bases from V and 1 from J; bases not matched to a gene: 8.

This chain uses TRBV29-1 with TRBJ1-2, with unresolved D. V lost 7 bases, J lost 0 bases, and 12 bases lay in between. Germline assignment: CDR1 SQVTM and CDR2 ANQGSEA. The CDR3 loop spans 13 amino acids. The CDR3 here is CSATDWANYGYTF. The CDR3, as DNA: TGCAGCGCCACGGATTGGGCTAACTATGGCTACACCTTC.

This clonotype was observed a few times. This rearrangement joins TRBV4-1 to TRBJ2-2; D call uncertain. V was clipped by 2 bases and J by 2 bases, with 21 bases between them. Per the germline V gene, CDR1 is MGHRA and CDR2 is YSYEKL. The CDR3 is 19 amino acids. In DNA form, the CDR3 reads TGCGCCAGCAGCCAAAAAAGTACGAGTCCCACAGCAAACACCGGGGAGCTGTTTTTT. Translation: CASSQKSTSPTANTGELFF.

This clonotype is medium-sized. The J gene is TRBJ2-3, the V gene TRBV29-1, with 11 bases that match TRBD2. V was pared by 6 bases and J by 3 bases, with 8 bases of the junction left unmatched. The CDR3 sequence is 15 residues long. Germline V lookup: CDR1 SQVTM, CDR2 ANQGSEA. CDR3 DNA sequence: TGCAGCGTCTCCCCTGGGACTAGCGGAACAGATACGCAGTATTTT. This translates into CSVSPGTSGTDTQYF.